This TCR beta chain emerged from a study of metastatic and nonmetastatic thyroid tumors (dated by TCRdb to 2020 to 2021). Broadly, across the study: Repertoires from peripheral blood and from tumor or nodule tissue samples of malignant and benign thyroid patients were compared.

Before undergoing thyroid surgery, none of the patients had been given any kind of treatment. Using T-cell receptor beta sequencing, the researchers looked back retrospectively at clinical samples from patients, gathered between about 2011 and 2018. The full study reports these points: In both blood and tumor samples, malignant tumors were reported to have significantly higher TCR beta diversity than benign nodules.

CDR1 LNHDA and CDR2 SQIVND are derived from the germline V gene (reference sequence). From cysteine to phenylalanine, the CDR3 is 18 amino acids long. CDR3 DNA is the only sequence kept; it has 54 bases, read in frame from the first base. Ends trimmed: V by 4 bases, J by 2 bases; bases unmatched to a gene: 7. Regarding this clone: What this receptor recognizes is not known. It has no much larger one-base neighbor in the sample; base qualities were not kept.

Libraries were built with PCR. The sequencing machine was an Illumina HiSeq 4000. High-throughput sequencing was used to profile the TCR beta-chain CDR3 region of each patient. The paper's processing steps were these. CDR3 differences across clinicopathological groups were used to build a classifier for discriminating distant-metastatic papillary thyroid cancer patients. To measure repertoire diversity the researchers used the Shannon index, while the Morisita-Horn index served to gauge how similar the tumor and blood repertoires were. TCRdb reanalyzed the raw reads on its own, using fastp at Q25 for trimming and MiXCR for clone calling, and kept in-frame beta chains. The authors' filters were not applied to this entry. Recorded for this sample are over 8,500 clones; about 33% of them occurred a single time. The top ten clones comprise 15% to 20% of the sample.

Material: adjacent normal tissue. Here the chain combines TRBV19 and TRBJ2-2, with TRBD2 matching 13 junction bases. This sequence was found in a female donor with papillary thyroid cancer or a benign thyroid nodule (not recorded which). Some clones in this sample may be carry-over from other donors' samples. DNA sequence: TGTGCCAGTAGTACAGAGGGACTAGCGGGAAGCAACACCGGGGAGCTGTTTTTT. Translated, it gives CASSTEGLAGSNTGELFF.